A single sample is the source of the 8 T cell receptor beta chains below, sequenced in a study of cytomegalovirus exposure and HLA in healthy donors. Use of 60 Vbeta and 13 Jbeta primers characterized the PCR. The protocol was immunoSEQ multiplex PCR, while the TCRdb copy is restricted to in-frame clones and leaves out a portion. The sample includes 150,000 to 200,000 clones, roughly 82% of them seen just once. Sequencing was performed on PBMCs. These receptors all stem from a girl between 10 and 17 years old in good health and CMV-seropositive.

The rearrangement joins TRBV6-5 to TRBJ1-4; 9 nucleotides line up with TRBD1. With 6 bases clipped from V and 8 bases from J, the junction kept 7 bases outside the gene matches. The CDR3 loop spans 14 amino acids. Per germline, CDR1 MNHEY and CDR2 SVGAGI. This CDR3 is CASSRDRAYEKLFF. The CDR3 DNA reads TGTGCCAGCAGCCGGGACAGGGCCTACGAAAAACTGTTTTTT.

This clone came up once. The gene calls are TRBV27 and TRBJ1-2; TRBD1 agrees at 7 bases. V gave up 3 bases and J gave up 4 bases; unmatched junction bases: 5. This CDR3 region has 14 residues. CDR1 is MNHEY and CDR2 is SMNVEV in the germline V gene (reference sequence). Written as DNA, the CDR3 is TGTGCCAGCAGTTTCAGGGGGTCTGGCTATGGCTACACCTTC. It yields the protein CASSFRGSGYGYTF.

On this clone itself: Other DNA sequences in this sample translate to the same CDR3. This sequence joins TRBV20-1 and TRBJ2-5; D is ambiguous. Trimming cost V 4 bases and J 3 bases, with 3 bases left between them. Germline-derived CDR1 and CDR2 are DFQATT and SNEGSKA (reference sequence). The CDR3 contains 10 residues. The CDR3 nucleotides read TGCAGTGCTATAAAAGAGACCCAGTACTTC. It is translated as CSAIKETQYF.

CDR3 nucleotides: TGTGCCTGGAGCCCGGGGGATGGCACTGAAGCTTTCTTT. Amino acids: CAWSPGDGTEAFF. V and J are TRBV30 and TRBJ1-1, with D possibly being TRBD1 (5 bases). The CDR3 consists of 13 residues. Trimming removed 3 bases at V and 4 bases at J, with 12 bases between. Germline assignment: CDR1 GTSNPN and CDR2 SVGIG (reference sequence). The full variable domain, completed using reference TRBV30 and TRBJ1-1, is SQTIHQWPATLVQPVGSPLSLECTVEGTSNPNLYWYRQAAGRGLQLLFYSVGIGQISSEVPQNLSASRPQDRQFILSSKKLLLSDSGFYLCAWSPGDGTEAFFGQGTRLTVV.

This chain connects TRBV7-2 to TRBJ1-4, with 8 bases that match TRBD1. After removal of 1 base from V and 5 bases from J, the junction contained 0 bases not matched to a gene. This CDR3 has 14 amino acids. The germline V gene has CDR1 SGHTA and CDR2 FQGNSA. In nucleotides, the CDR3 is TGTGCCAGCAGCTTAGACAGGGGGAATGAAAAACTGTTTTTT. This codes for CASSLDRGNEKLFF. Together with reference TRBV7-2 and TRBJ1-4, the CDR3 gives the full variable domain: GAGVSQSPSNKVTEKGKDVELRCDPISGHTALYWYRQSLGQGLEFLIYFQGNSAPDKSGLPSDRFSAERTGGSVSTLTIQRTQQEDSAVYLCASSLDRGNEKLFFGSGTQLSVL.

The chain employs TRBV10-3 and TRBJ2-4, with D unresolved. CDR3 length equals 15 residues. The V end lost 2 bases, the J end lost 0 bases, and 8 bases lay between the germline ends. Germline CDR1 ENHRY, CDR2 SYGVKD. The CDR3 region is CAISERVLAKNIQYF. CDR3 nucleotide sequence: TGTGCCATCAGTGAGCGGGTACTAGCCAAAAACATTCAGTACTTC.

The chain joins TRBV9 to TRBJ2-7; possible D gene TRBD2, 5 bases. V dropped 2 bases and J dropped 4 bases, with 13 bases sitting between them. The CDR3 extends over 14 amino acids. In germline, CDR1 is SGDLS, CDR2 YYNGEE. The CDR3 region has the DNA TGTGCCAGCAGCGTGACATCGGAGGCGTACGAGCAGTACTTC. As protein: CASSVTSEAYEQYF.

The CDR3 loop reads CATSTSTLRGGRREQFF. For the CDR3, the DNA is TGTGCCACCAGCACAAGTACACTGCGGGGGGGCCGCCGTGAGCAGTTCTTC. V and J are TRBV15 and TRBJ2-1; 9 positions match TRBD2. V shed 4 bases, J shed 9 bases, and the junction held 16 bases outside the gene matches. Germline loops: CDR1 LNHNV, CDR2 YYDKDF (reference sequence). This CDR3 has 17 amino acids.